This note documents a single T cell receptor (beta chain) sequence. As yet, its antigen is unknown. The sample belongs to a study of CXCR3-negative and CXCR3-positive naive CD8 T cells. Preparation of TRB cDNA libraries relied on 5' RACE carrying UMI labels. TCRdb processed the 5' RACE reads again and assigns one entry to each CDR3 protein, with no DNA. In all, the sample yields around 95,000 distinct CDR3 sequences. Notes on the study in general: A higher hydrophobicity marked the TRB CDR3s of CXCR3-positive naive cells versus CXCR3-negative naive cells. The study found comparably high diversity in both naive subsets and much lower diversity in memory CD8+ cells. Similar TRBV-TRBJ usage characterized naive CXCR3-negative and CXCR3-positive cells; memory cells differed.

Each CD8+ T cell subset was flow-sorted in triplicate. Every sort contained 300,000 or so cells. Among CD8+ T cells, naive ones were CD45RO-CCR7+CD27+CD95-. Looked up from germline, CDR1 is SGHDT and CDR2 is YYEEEE. The length of the CDR3 is 15 residues. This TCR was recovered from a human donor in good health. Some clones in this sample may be carry-over from other donors' samples. This chain connects TRBV5-6 to TRBJ1-6; the D gene TCRdb calls, TRBD1, cannot be checked with no DNA. The sequencing input was naive CXCR3+ CD8+ T cells from blood. The subset is: CD45RO-CCR7+CD27+CD95- naive CD8+ T cells expressing CXCR3 (TNR3+). The CDR3 reads CASSLDVGGNSPLHF.